This TCR beta chain was sequenced in a study of regulatory T cells in long-lasting Graves disease. Described time point: newly diagnosed GD, antithyroid drugs for less than 3 months. From RNA extracted from PBMCs, the TCR library was made. EDTA tubes held approximately 10 milliliters of peripheral blood from each patient. According to the study, TCR beta libraries were built with iRepertoire HTBI primers and CDR3-region Arm-PCR. TCRdb itself ran the multiplex PCR reads through MiXCR, one entry per CDR3 protein. The profile shows about 530,000 distinct CDR3 sequences, about 16% of them singletons. This clonotype was seen only a few times. These same data were also listed under a study on T cells in Graves' hyperthyroidism and ophthalmopathy. That work adds: During a first-round RT-PCR of the TCR CDR3, the HTBI primer set was used.

The starting material was peripheral blood mononuclear cells (PBMCs), obtained at new diagnosis, from a patient treated with antithyroid drugs. The sequence was collected from a woman aged 40 to 65 with Graves disease.

The CDR3 coding sequence is TGCGCCAGCAGCCAAGCGATTGAGTACGAGCAGTACTTC. This sequence encodes CASSQAIEYEQYF. V gene TRBV4-1 combines with J gene TRBJ2-7; D gene ambiguous. This CDR3 comprises 13 residues. V was clipped by 1 base and J by 4 bases, with 8 bases between them. Looked up from germline, CDR1 is MGHRA and CDR2 is YSYEKL.